This TCR beta chain appears in the sequencing data of a study of T-cell memory formation after mild COVID-19. Study findings and constraints: Largely, contracting CD4+ clones fell within CM and EM, and contracting CD8+ clones within EMRA. The pre-infection memory compartment contained some responding clones, suggesting cross-reactive memory joined. Clones shrinking between day 15 and 85 showed a balanced CD4/CD8 split, and those that grew later tilted toward CD4+.

CDR1 SGHKS and CDR2 YYEKEE come from the germline V gene (reference sequence). CDR3 length: 14 amino acids. Trimming cost V 3 bases and J 1 base, with 11 bases left between them. UMIs and sample barcodes were carried by the TCR alpha and TCR beta cDNA libraries that 5'RACE produced using constant-segment primers. TCRdb called the 5' RACE reads again in MiXCR, with one record for every CDR3 protein. Of 210,000 or so distinct CDR3 sequences listed, over 9.5% are singletons. This clonotype was picked up many times. What it binds is unknown. The V and J genes are TRBV5-5 and TRBJ2-7; TRBD1 is a possible D gene (5 bases). Sequencing used PBMCs or a T cell subset sorted from them (not recorded which). This sequence was found in a young man who had mild COVID-19 (a few samples of this study predate the infection). Cell type and time point are not known. CDR3: CASSSQTVSYEQYF. The CDR3 bases are TGTGCCAGCAGCTCCCAGACAGTTTCCTACGAGCAGTACTTC.